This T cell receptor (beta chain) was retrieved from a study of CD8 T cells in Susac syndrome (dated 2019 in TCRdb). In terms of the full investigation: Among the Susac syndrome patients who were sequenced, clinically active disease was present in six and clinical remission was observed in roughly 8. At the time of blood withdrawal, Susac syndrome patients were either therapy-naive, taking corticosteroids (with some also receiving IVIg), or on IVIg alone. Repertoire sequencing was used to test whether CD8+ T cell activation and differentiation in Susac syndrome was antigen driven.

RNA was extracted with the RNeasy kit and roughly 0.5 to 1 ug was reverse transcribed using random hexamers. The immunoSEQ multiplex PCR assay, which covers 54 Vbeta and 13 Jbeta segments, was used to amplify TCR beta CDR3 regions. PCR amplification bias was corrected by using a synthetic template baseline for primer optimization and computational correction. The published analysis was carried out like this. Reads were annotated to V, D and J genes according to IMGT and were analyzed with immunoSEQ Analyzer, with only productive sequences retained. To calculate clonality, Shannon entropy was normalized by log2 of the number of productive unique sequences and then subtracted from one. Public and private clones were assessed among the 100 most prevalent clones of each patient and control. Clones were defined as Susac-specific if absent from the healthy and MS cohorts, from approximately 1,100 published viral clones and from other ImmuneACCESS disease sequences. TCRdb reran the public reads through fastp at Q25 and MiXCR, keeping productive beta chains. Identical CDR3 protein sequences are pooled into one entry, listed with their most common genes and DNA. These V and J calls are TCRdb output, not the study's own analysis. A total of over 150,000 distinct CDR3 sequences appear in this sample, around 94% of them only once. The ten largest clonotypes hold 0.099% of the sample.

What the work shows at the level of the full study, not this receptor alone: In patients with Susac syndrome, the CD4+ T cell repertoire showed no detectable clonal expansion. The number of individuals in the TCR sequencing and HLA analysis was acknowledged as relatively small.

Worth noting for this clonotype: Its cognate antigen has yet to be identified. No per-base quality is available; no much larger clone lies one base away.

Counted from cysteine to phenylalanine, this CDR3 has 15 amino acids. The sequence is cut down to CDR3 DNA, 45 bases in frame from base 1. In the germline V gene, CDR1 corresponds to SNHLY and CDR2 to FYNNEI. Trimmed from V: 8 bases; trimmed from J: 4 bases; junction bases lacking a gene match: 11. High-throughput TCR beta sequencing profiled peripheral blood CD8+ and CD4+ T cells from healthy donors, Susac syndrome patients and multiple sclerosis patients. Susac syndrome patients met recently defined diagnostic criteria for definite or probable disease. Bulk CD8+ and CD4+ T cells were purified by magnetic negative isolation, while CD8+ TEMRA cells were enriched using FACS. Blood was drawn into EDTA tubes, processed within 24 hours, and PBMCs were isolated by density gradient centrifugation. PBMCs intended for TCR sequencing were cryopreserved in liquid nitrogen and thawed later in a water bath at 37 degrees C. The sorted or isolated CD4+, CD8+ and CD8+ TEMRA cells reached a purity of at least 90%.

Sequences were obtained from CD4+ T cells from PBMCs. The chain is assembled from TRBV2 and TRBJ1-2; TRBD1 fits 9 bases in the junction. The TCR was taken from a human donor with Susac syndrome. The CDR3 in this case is CASCTQGAPSYGYTF. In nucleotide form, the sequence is TGTGCCAGCTGTACACAGGGGGCTCCCAGCTATGGCTACACCTTC.